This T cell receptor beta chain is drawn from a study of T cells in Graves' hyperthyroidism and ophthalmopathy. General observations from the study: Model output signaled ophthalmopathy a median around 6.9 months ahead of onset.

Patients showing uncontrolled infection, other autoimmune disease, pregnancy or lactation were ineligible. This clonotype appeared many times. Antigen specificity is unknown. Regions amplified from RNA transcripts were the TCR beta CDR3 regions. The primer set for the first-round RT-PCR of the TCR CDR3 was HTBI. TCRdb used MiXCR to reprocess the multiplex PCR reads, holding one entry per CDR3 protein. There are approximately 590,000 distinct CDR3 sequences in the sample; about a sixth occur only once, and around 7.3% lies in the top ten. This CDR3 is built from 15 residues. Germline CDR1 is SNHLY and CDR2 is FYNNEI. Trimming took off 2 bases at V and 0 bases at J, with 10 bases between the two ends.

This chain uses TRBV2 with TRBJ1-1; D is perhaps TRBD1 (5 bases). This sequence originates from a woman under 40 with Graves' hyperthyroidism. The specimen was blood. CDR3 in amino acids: CASSETREVNTEAFF. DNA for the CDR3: TGTGCCAGCAGTGAAACCAGGGAAGTGAACACTGAAGCTTTCTTT.